The clone carrying this TCR beta chain was seen just once. The sample originates from a study of technical replicates of blood from a few donors. Method: immunoSEQ multiplex PCR; TCRdb's copy keeps in-frame clones and lacks some. The sample records tens of thousands of clones, roughly 98% being singletons. The CDR3 spans 13 residues. Trimming removed 6 bases from V and 5 bases from J, with 13 bases in between. Germline values: CDR1 MNHEY, CDR2 SVGAGI. Sequencing input: T cells isolated from PBMCs. The sequence was collected from a human donor in good health. The chain recombines TRBV6-5 with TRBJ1-1, with a weak D call TRBD1 (6 bases). As DNA, the CDR3 is TGTGCCAGCAGAGGGGGGGCGCGAACTGAAGCTTTCTTT. Amino acid sequence: CASRGGARTEAFF.